This T cell receptor (beta chain) was sequenced during a study of T cell repertoires in cytomegalovirus infection (dated by TCRdb to between 2019 and 2020). About the study as a whole: Peptide stimulations targeted recently identified HLA-C-restricted CMV epitopes, whose presentation resists viral immunomodulation, together with well-studied HLA-B-restricted epitopes. Because public TCR beta signatures pointed to carriage of CMV infection together with the matching HLA type, the HLA type of each donor mattered for the analysis.

TCRdb names Illumina HiSeq 1500 as the instrument used. TCRdb reworked the public reads: Q25 trimming with fastp, MiXCR clone assembly, productive beta chains retained. Every distinct CDR3 protein forms one entry, paired with its most common genes and DNA. This sample comprises approximately 100,000 distinct CDR3 sequences, around 31% of them detected only once. The ten most abundant clones make up 80% to 90% of the sample. What this sample's treatment or condition label stands for: in vitro stimulation with specific CMV peptide epitopes to enrich CMV-specific T cells. CDR1 SGHAT and CDR2 FQNNGV are derived from the germline V gene. Spanning cysteine to phenylalanine, the CDR3 consists of 16 amino acids. The DNA shown is the 48-base CDR3, in frame from base 1. The junction shows trimming of 4 bases on V and 0 bases on J, plus 14 bases between the germline ends. The research as a whole found: The ex vivo response was dominated by HLA-C-restricted CMV-specific TCR beta clonotypes, which also provided the single most frequent clonotype in two of eight donors. In both this cohort and an independent cohort of some 350 donors, the cumulative frequency of public TCR beta family members distinguished carriers of CMV infection plus the relevant HLA type.

This clonotype has just a few counts. Its antigen is still unknown. No much larger clone exists at a distance of one base, and base qualities are not known. The material was CD8+ T cells from cultured PBMCs, obtained from culture after CMV antigen stimulation. The receptor was isolated from a human donor in good health (CMV status not recorded). Some clones in this sample may be carry-over from other donors' samples. The sequence joins TRBV11-2 to TRBJ2-3, with the D gene not clear enough to name. The sequenced DNA is TGTGCCAGCAGCTCGCAGGAAGGGCCTAGCACAGATACGCAGTATTTT. Translated, it reads CASSSQEGPSTDTQYF.